These T cell receptor beta chains were read from a single sample in a study of glioma-infiltrating T cells. TCRdb used MiXCR to reprocess the multiplex PCR reads, holding one entry per CDR3 protein. The top ten hold about 18% of the sample, which has over 120,000 distinct CDR3 sequences, about two fifths seen once. The sample comprised glioma tissue, nonneoplastic brain tissue, or PBMCs (not recorded which). Receptors were obtained from a human donor with low-grade glioma or glioblastoma, undergoing nonglioma brain surgery, or in good health (not recorded which). The CDR3 runs from the conserved cysteine through the conserved F or W. Each record gives: J gene, V gene, clone size, D gene, CDR3 DNA, CDR3 protein. D genes are given only for firm matches. Clone size is given for some rows only: seen once, a few or many times, or a class if the clone is expanded.

>TRBJ2-7|TRBV2|.|TRBD2
TGTGCCAGCAGCCCGTCGATACTAGCGGGAGGGCCCTACGAGCAGTACTTC
CASSPSILAGGPYEQYF
>TRBJ2-7|TRBV27|few|TRBD1
TGTGCCAGCAGGACCCGGACAGGGGTGGACGAGCAGTACTTC
CASRTRTGVDEQYF
>TRBJ1-6|TRBV7-2|.|.
TGTGCCAGCAGCTTCGGCTGGGGCGCTTCACCCCTCCACTTT
CASSFGWGASPLHF
>TRBJ2-7|TRBV20-1|few|.
TGCAGTGGACTTGGCAGGACGAACGAGCAGTACTTC
CSGLGRTNEQYF
>TRBJ2-3|TRBV20-1|many|.
TGCAGTGCTAGGAGGATGGACACAGATACGCAGTATTTT
CSARRMDTDTQYF
>TRBJ2-2|TRBV7-3|few|TRBD2
TGTGCCAGCAGCTTAACGGGGGGGAGCACCGGGGAGCTGTTTTTT
CASSLTGGSTGELFF
>TRBJ2-3|TRBV7-3|.|TRBD2
TGTGCCAGCAGCTCGACTAGCGGGAGCGGGGGTACGCAGTATTTT
CASSSTSGSGGTQYF
>TRBJ2-1|TRBV6-1|.|.
TGTGCCAGCAGTTATTCTGTTTCGGGTGAGCAGTTCTTC
CASSYSVSGEQFF
>TRBJ1-5|TRBV19|.|.
TGTGCCAGTCGAGTAAGCTCCCATAGCAATCAGCCCCAGCATTTT
CASRVSSHSNQPQHF
>TRBJ2-3|TRBV7-9|few|.
TGTGCCAGCAGCCCGGACTACGGAGATACGCAGTATTTT
CASSPDYGDTQYF
>TRBJ1-2|TRBV6-5|.|.
TGCGCCAGCAGTGACGGTTTTAACTTTGGCTACACCTTC
CASSDGFNFGYTF
>TRBJ1-5|TRBV6-6|.|.
TGTGCCAGCAGTTACTCGAGAGGGATTAGCAATCAGCCCCAGCATTTT
CASSYSRGISNQPQHF
>TRBJ2-7|TRBV6-2/TRBV6-3|.|.
TGTGCCAGCAGTTACTCTTGGGCCTACGAGCAGTACTTC
CASSYSWAYEQYF
>TRBJ2-1|TRBV4-2|few|TRBD2
TGTGCCAGCAGCCAAGTGACTAGCGGGACCAACAATGAGCAGTTCTTC
CASSQVTSGTNNEQFF
>TRBJ2-2|TRBV6-2/TRBV6-3|once|.
TGTGCCAGCAGTCGGAACACCGGGGAGCTGTTTTTT
CASSRNTGELFF
>TRBJ2-5|TRBV20-1|.|.
TGCAGTGCTAGAAAACAGGGGTCGCGGGGGCCTTTAGGGGAGACCCAGTACTTC
CSARKQGSRGPLGETQYF
>TRBJ2-1|TRBV6-2/TRBV6-3|.|TRBD2
TGTGCCAGCAGTCCCGGGGTAGCGGGGGGCCTTAATGAGCAGTTCTTC
CASSPGVAGGLNEQFF
>TRBJ2-1|TRBV15|.|TRBD2
TGTGCCACCAGCAGGGAACTAGCGGGGGGGCCGAATGAGCAGTTCTTC
CATSRELAGGPNEQFF
>TRBJ2-7|TRBV6-1|many|.
TGTGCCAGCAGTGAATTTCGGGTTTCCTACGAGCAGTACTTC
CASSEFRVSYEQYF
>TRBJ2-1|TRBV20-1|.|TRBD2
TGCAGTGCCACCAGCGGGAGTTCCTACAATGATCAGTTCTTC
CSATSGSSYNDQFF
>TRBJ1-2|TRBV11-2|once|.
TGTGCCAGCAGCTTAGAATCCGCCATAGGCTACACCTTC
CASSLESAIGYTF
>TRBJ1-1|TRBV14|.|.
TGTGCCAGCAGCCAAGGGACACGCACTGAAGCTTTCTTT
CASSQGTRTEAFF
>TRBJ2-6|TRBV27|.|TRBD1
TGTGCCAGCAGTTTATTGACAGGGGGATCTGGGGCCAACGTCCTGACTTTC
CASSLLTGGSGANVLTF
>TRBJ2-3|TRBV7-2|.|.
TGTGCCAGCAGCTTAGTTACCAGCCCCACAGATACGCAGTATTTT
CASSLVTSPTDTQYF
>TRBJ2-5|TRBV11-2|.|.
TGTGCCAGCAGCCTAATAATGGGGGGGCTACAAGAGACCCAGTACTTC
CASSLIMGGLQETQYF
>TRBJ2-3|TRBV20-1|few|TRBD2
TGCAGTGGGGGCGGGGGGCCCTCAGATACGCAGTATTTT
CSGGGGPSDTQYF
>TRBJ2-1|TRBV7-6|.|.
TGTGCCAGCAGCTCTATGCGGGGGCCGAACTCCTACAATGAGCAGTTCTTC
CASSSMRGPNSYNEQFF
>TRBJ1-6|TRBV6-1|.|.
TGTGCCAGCAGTGACAATTCACGCCTCCACTTT
CASSDNSRLHF
>TRBJ2-3|TRBV20-1|.|TRBD2
TGCAGTGCTAGAGACCCGGGACTAGCGGGAGGGGGCACAGATACGCAGTATTTT
CSARDPGLAGGGTDTQYF
>TRBJ2-5|TRBV19|.|.
TGTGCCAGCCGCGATCAGGCAGGCCCCCTTGAAGAGACCCAGTACTTC
CASRDQAGPLEETQYF
>TRBJ1-5|TRBV15|few|.
TGTGCCACCAGCAGGGGGATTGGGCCGAATCAGCCCCAGCATTTT
CATSRGIGPNQPQHF